The 5 T cell receptor beta chains given below trace back to one sample, sequenced in a study of T-cell reconstitution after alpha-beta-depleted transplantation in children (dated by TCRdb to 2016 to 2017). The intended sense of this specimen's treatment or condition label: allogeneic hematopoietic cell transplantation with graft depleted of TCRalphabeta T cells and CD19 B cells. Libraries were built with PCR. Sequenced on an Illumina HiSeq 2500. TCR library preparation used molecular barcoding, with unique molecular identifiers applied to normalize quantification of the TCRbeta repertoire. TCRdb took the public reads, trimmed them with fastp at Q25, ran MiXCR for clone calling and kept in-frame beta chains. Rows are combined by CDR3 protein, so each entry shows the most common genes and DNA. The sample records almost 500,000 distinct CDR3 sequences, roughly a tenth of which are singletons. Around 2% of the sample goes to the ten largest clones.

Sequenced here: PBMCs, sampled before TCRalphabeta/CD19-depleted stem cell transplant. Every receptor here comes from a child younger than 10 with inherited bone marrow failure, due to receive a stem cell transplant.

There are many counts of this clonotype. The chain combines TRBV20-1 with TRBJ2-4; D is unclear. In germline, CDR1 is DFQATT, CDR2 SNEGSKA (reference sequence). The V and J ends lost 5 bases and 3 bases respectively, with 14 bases between them. The CDR3 totals 14 residues. CDR3 DNA sequence: TGCAGTGCTGTAAAAACAGAGAACAAAAACATTCAGTACTTC. Translation gives CSAVKTENKNIQYF.

This clonotype turned up a few times. The gene calls are TRBV7-9 and TRBJ2-3, with 7 bases matching TRBD2. The CDR3 contains 15 residues. V shed 5 bases, J shed 0 bases, and the junction held 5 bases outside the gene matches. Germline V gene lookup returns CDR1 SEHNR and CDR2 FQNEAQ (reference sequence). The CDR3: CASSTLAASTDTQYF. DNA of the CDR3: TGTGCCAGCAGCACTCTAGCGGCTAGCACAGATACGCAGTATTTT.

This clonotype was found a few times. The J gene is TRBJ2-7, the V gene TRBV6-5; TRBD1 aligns across 7 bases. CDR1 is MNHEY and CDR2 is SVGAGI in the germline V gene. The CDR3 runs to 16 residues. The junction had 16 bases not matched to a gene; V was cut back by 5 bases and J by 6 bases. The CDR3 DNA is TGTGCCAGCAGTCCCTCCTCGGGACAGCGGCTACTCGAGCAGTACTTC. It yields the protein CASSPSSGQRLLEQYF.

This clonotype appeared a few times. The chain employs TRBV15 and TRBJ1-5; D is possibly TRBD1 (6 bases). There are 17 residues in the CDR3. Per the germline V gene, CDR1 is LNHNV and CDR2 is YYDKDF (reference sequence). Between the trimmed V and J ends, which lost 6 bases and 0 bases, there was a span of 18 bases. CDR3 in DNA: TGTGCCACCAGTACAGACCCAGGAGGGGGTAGCAATCAGCCCCAGCATTTT. Translated, it gives CATSTDPGGGSNQPQHF.

This clonotype has just a few counts. This chain joins TRBV30 and TRBJ1-1; no definite D call. From germline, CDR1 is GTSNPN and CDR2 SVGIG (reference sequence). V was shortened by 5 bases and J by 4 bases, with 17 bases between the two germline ends. The CDR3 is 14 amino acids. The CDR3 reads CAWGRNNLATEAFF. Here the CDR3 DNA reads TGTGCCTGGGGAAGAAATAACCTCGCCACTGAAGCTTTCTTT.